A selection of T cell receptor beta chains follows, all from one sample in a study of CD8 T cells in Susac syndrome. Each CDR3 protein is one row after TCRdb ran MiXCR on the immunoSEQ multiplex PCR reads. The table shows approximately 150,000 distinct CDR3 sequences, with around 75% occurring only once. The sample taken for sequencing was CD8+ T cells from PBMCs. Receptors originate from a human donor with multiple sclerosis. CDR3s include the opening cysteine and the closing phenylalanine or tryptophan. A D gene is named only where the DNA matches it firmly. Not all rows give a size; the values are once, few, many and, for expanded clones, a class.

V	J	size	D	CDR3	DNA
TRBV12-5	TRBJ1-1	.	TRBD1	CASGTGTGKVDTEAFF	TGTGCTAGTGGGACCGGGACAGGGAAAGTCGACACTGAAGCTTTCTTT
TRBV6-1	TRBJ1-2	.	TRBD1	CASSQTGTGGPGGYTF	TGTGCCAGCAGCCAAACCGGGACAGGGGGGCCGGGGGGCTACACCTTC
TRBV29-1	TRBJ2-6	.	.	CSVGSSGANVLTF	TGCAGCGTTGGGAGCTCTGGGGCCAACGTCCTGACTTTC
TRBV30	TRBJ2-7	few	.	CASDTEGEQYF	TGTGCCTCGGACACTGAGGGCGAGCAGTACTTC
TRBV7-9	TRBJ2-2	.	TRBD1	CASSLVSGQGAGELFF	TGTGCCAGCAGCTTAGTTTCGGGACAGGGGGCCGGGGAGCTGTTTTTT
TRBV27	TRBJ2-2	.	.	CASKYRTATSYGELFF	TGTGCCAGCAAATACCGGACAGCCACCTCATACGGGGAGCTGTTTTTT
TRBV9	TRBJ2-1	.	TRBD2	CASGEGLALNEQFF	TGTGCCAGTGGGGAGGGACTAGCGCTAAATGAGCAGTTCTTC
TRBV19	TRBJ1-1	once	TRBD1	CASSIFRGRLNTEAFF	TGTGCCAGTAGTATTTTCAGGGGGCGACTGAACACTGAAGCTTTCTTT
TRBV19	TRBJ1-2	.	.	CASSIVTQTGRTTYGYTF	TGTGCCAGTAGTATAGTAACCCAGACAGGACGGACCACCTATGGCTACACCTTC
TRBV11-2	TRBJ2-2	.	TRBD2	CASSLLAGTSGRNGNGELFF	TGTGCCAGCAGTCTCCTCGCCGGGACTAGCGGGAGAAATGGTAACGGGGAGCTGTTTTTT
TRBV7-2	TRBJ2-5	.	.	CASMLRDGETQYF	TGTGCTAGCATGCTCAGGGATGGGGAGACCCAGTACTTC
TRBV28	TRBJ2-3	.	.	CASSLISSDTQYF	TGTGCCAGCAGTTTAATATCTTCGGATACGCAGTATTTT
TRBV5-8	TRBJ2-5	.	.	CASSESWGRETQYF	TGTGCCAGCAGCGAGTCCTGGGGACGAGAGACCCAGTACTTC
TRBV4-1	TRBJ2-1	.	TRBD1	CASSQDLIGTVPTSHYNEQFF	TGCGCCAGCAGCCAAGATTTAATTGGGACAGTCCCAACCAGTCATTACAATGAGCAGTTCTTC
TRBV6-5	TRBJ2-2	.	.	CASSYVGGELFF	TGTGCCAGCAGTTACGTGGGCGGGGAGCTGTTTTTT
TRBV29-1	TRBJ1-4	.	TRBD1	CSVEEIFGTDEKLFF	TGCAGCGTTGAAGAAATCTTTGGGACAGATGAAAAACTGTTTTTT
TRBV19	TRBJ2-1	.	.	CASSMTWKGNEQFF	TGTGCCAGTAGTATGACCTGGAAGGGGAATGAGCAGTTCTTC
TRBV5-6	TRBJ2-5	.	.	CASSLGGILQETQYF	TGTGCCAGCAGCTTGGGCGGGATCCTCCAAGAGACCCAGTACTTC
TRBV10-3	TRBJ2-7	few	TRBD2	CAIKDGSGVYEQYF	TGTGCCATCAAAGACGGTAGCGGGGTCTACGAGCAGTACTTC
TRBV28	TRBJ2-1	.	.	CASSFLAGNNEQFF	TGTGCCAGCAGTTTTCTCGCGGGGAACAATGAGCAGTTCTTC
TRBV4-3	TRBJ2-1	once	TRBD2	CASSQGWTGGPGNEQFF	TGCGCCAGCAGCCAAGGGTGGACGGGAGGGCCGGGGAATGAGCAGTTCTTC
TRBV5-6	TRBJ1-1	once	.	CASSPPRWTLMNTEAFF	TGTGCCAGCAGCCCACCACGCTGGACCTTGATGAACACTGAAGCTTTCTTT
TRBV4-3	TRBJ1-5	once	.	CASSQLIGDNQPQHF	TGCGCCAGCAGCCAATTAATTGGGGACAATCAGCCCCAGCATTTT
TRBV5-6	TRBJ2-4	once	.	CASSYRDIQYF	TGTGCCAGCAGCTACCGGGACATTCAGTACTTC
TRBV28	TRBJ2-7	.	.	CASRYPGTDNSYEQYF	TGTGCCAGCAGATATCCCGGGACGGATAACTCCTACGAGCAGTACTTC
TRBV5-1	TRBJ2-1	once	.	CASSSTNYYNEQFF	TGCGCCAGCAGCTCCACCAACTACTACAATGAGCAGTTCTTC
TRBV29-1	TRBJ1-1	.	.	CSVPFGVVNTEAFF	TGCAGCGTGCCCTTCGGGGTCGTGAACACTGAAGCTTTCTTT
TRBV12-3/TRBV12-4	TRBJ2-2	.	.	CAKVATRGNTGELFF	TGTGCCAAAGTAGCAACCAGAGGGAACACCGGGGAGCTGTTTTTT
TRBV5-5	TRBJ2-6	.	.	CASSLADSGANVLTF	TGTGCCAGCAGCTTGGCCGATTCTGGGGCCAACGTCCTGACTTTC
TRBV29-1	TRBJ2-1	.	TRBD2	CSFPTSGIDNEQFF	TGCAGCTTCCCGACTAGCGGGATAGACAATGAGCAGTTCTTC
TRBV7-2	TRBJ2-5	many	.	CASSPQETQYF	TGTGCCAGCAGCCCTCAAGAGACCCAGTACTTC
TRBV20-1	TRBJ2-7	.	.	CSAPPVSSYEQYF	TGCAGTGCTCCGCCGGTGAGCTCCTACGAGCAGTACTTC
TRBV6-2/TRBV6-3	TRBJ2-3	.	TRBD2	CASSYSLAGFGTDTQYF	TGTGCCAGCAGTTACTCACTAGCGGGATTTGGCACAGATACGCAGTATTTT
TRBV5-6	TRBJ2-2	many	.	CASSLNTGELFF	TGTGCCAGCAGTTTAAACACCGGGGAGCTGTTTTTT
TRBV12-3/TRBV12-4	TRBJ2-3	.	.	CASTHGDGAGDTQYF	TGTGCCAGCACCCATGGGGACGGAGCTGGAGATACGCAGTATTTT
TRBV27	TRBJ2-2	once	.	CASSLSPPQQNTGELFF	TGTGCCAGCAGTTTATCCCCGCCCCAACAAAACACCGGGGAGCTGTTTTTT
TRBV7-9	TRBJ1-6	few	TRBD1	CASSPWTGGNSPLHF	TGTGCCAGCAGCCCGTGGACAGGCGGGAATTCACCCCTCCACTTT
TRBV11-2	TRBJ2-3	.	TRBD2	CASSERTSGVFGTQYF	TGTGCCAGCAGCGAACGGACTAGCGGGGTTTTTGGTACGCAGTATTTT
TRBV18	TRBJ1-1	.	.	CASSPDPNTEAFF	TGTGCCAGCTCACCAGACCCGAACACTGAAGCTTTCTTT
TRBV19	TRBJ2-1	.	TRBD1	CASSIGTGVGNEQFF	TGTGCCAGTAGTATAGGGACAGGGGTCGGCAATGAGCAGTTCTTC
TRBV4-1	TRBJ2-5	.	.	CASSQDRGGGAETQYF	TGCGCCAGCAGCCAAGATAGGGGGGGCGGGGCAGAGACCCAGTACTTC
TRBV28	TRBJ1-5	.	TRBD1	CASSLPLTGDQPQHF	TGTGCCAGCAGTCTACCTCTGACAGGGGATCAGCCCCAGCATTTT
TRBV10-3	TRBJ1-3	.	.	CAITAAPGNTIYF	TGTGCCATCACTGCGGCTCCGGGAAACACCATATATTTT